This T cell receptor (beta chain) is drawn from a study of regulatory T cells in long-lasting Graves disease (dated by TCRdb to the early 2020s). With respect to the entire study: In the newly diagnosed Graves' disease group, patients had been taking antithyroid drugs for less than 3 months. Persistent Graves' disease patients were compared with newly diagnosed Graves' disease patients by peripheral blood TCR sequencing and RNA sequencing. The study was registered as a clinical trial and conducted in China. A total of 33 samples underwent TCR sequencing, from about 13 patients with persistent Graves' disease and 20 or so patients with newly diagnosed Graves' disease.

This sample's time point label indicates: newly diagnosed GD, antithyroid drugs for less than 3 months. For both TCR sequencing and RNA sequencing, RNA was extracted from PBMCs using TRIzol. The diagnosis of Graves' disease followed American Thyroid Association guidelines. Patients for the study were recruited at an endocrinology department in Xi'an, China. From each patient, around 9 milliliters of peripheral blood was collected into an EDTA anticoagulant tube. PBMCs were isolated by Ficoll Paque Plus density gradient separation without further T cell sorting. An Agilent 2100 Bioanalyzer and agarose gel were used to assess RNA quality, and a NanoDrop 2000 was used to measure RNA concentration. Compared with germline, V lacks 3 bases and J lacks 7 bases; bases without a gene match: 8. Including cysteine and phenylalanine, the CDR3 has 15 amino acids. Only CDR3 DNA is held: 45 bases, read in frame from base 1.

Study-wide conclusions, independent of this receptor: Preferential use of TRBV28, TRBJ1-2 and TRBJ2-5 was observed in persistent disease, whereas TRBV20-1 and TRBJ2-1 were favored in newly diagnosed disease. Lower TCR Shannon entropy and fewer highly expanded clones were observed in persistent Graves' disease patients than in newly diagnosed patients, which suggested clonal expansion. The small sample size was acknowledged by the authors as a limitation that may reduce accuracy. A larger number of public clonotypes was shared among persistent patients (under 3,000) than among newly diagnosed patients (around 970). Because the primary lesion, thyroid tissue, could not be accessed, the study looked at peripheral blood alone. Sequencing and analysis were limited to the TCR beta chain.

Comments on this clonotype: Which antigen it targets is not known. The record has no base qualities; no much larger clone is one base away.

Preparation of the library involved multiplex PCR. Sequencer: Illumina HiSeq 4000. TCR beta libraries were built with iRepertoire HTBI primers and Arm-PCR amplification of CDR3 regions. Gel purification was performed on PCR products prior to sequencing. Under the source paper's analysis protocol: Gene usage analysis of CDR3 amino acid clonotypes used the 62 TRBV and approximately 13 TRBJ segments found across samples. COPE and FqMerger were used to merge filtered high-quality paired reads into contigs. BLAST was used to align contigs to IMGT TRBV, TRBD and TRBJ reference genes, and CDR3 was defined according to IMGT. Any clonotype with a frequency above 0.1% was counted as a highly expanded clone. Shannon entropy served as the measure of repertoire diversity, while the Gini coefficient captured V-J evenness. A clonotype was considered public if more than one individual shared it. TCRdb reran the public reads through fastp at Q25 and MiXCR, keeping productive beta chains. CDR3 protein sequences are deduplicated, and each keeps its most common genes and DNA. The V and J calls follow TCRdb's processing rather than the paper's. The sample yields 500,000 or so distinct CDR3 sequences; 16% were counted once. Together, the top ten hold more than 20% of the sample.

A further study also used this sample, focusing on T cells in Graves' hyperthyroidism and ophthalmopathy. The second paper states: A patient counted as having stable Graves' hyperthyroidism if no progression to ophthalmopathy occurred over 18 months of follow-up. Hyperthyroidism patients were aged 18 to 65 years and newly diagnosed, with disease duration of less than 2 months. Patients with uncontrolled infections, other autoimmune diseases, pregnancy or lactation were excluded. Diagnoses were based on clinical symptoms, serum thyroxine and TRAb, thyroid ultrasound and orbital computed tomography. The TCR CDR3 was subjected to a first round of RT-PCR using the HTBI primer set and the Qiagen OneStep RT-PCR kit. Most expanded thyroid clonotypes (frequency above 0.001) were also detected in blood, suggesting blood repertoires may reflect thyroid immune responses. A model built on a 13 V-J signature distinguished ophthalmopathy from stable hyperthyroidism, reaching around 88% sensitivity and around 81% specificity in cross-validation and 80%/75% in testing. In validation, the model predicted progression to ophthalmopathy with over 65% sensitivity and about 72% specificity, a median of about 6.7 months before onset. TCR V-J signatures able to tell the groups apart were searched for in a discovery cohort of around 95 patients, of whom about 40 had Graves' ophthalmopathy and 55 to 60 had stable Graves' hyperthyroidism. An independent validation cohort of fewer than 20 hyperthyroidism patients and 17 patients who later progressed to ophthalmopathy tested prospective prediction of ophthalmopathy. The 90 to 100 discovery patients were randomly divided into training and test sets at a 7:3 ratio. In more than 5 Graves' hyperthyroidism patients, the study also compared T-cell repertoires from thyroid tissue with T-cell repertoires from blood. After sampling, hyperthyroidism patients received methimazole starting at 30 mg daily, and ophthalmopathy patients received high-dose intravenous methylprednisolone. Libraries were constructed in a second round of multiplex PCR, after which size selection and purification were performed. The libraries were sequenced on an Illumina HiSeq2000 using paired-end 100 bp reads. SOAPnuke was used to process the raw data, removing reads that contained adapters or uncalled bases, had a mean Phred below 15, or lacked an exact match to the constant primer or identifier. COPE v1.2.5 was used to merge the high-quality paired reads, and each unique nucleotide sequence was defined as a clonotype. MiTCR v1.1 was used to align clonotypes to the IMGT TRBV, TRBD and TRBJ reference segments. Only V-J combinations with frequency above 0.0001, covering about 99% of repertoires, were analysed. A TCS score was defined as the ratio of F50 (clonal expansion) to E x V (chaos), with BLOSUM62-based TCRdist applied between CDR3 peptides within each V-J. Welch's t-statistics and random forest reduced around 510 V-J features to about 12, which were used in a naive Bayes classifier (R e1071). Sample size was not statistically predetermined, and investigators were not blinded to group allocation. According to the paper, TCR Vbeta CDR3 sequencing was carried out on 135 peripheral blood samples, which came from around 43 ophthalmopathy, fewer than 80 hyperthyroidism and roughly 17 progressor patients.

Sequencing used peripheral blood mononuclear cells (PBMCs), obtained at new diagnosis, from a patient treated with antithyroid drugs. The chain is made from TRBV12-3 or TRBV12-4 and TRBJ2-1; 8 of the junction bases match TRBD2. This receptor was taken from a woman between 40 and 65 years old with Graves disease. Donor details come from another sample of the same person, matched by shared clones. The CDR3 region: CASSFRGGLGNEQFF. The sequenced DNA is TGTGCCAGCAGTTTTCGGGGGGGCCTGGGTAATGAGCAGTTCTTC.